The T cell receptor (beta chain) under discussion was sequenced for a study of blood T cell repertoires in COVID-19. Study information: Collection of acute and convalescent COVID-19 samples took place in the United States, Italy and Spain.

As processed by the authors: Reference gene primer amplification gave nucleated cell count estimates. TCRdb's copy holds only in-frame clones and misses some; the assay was immunoSEQ multiplex PCR. V and J calls and clone size come straight from that table; D and trimming were deduced from the DNA. The sample records about 480,000 clones, 85% to 90% being singletons. Adults between about 18 and 95 years of age took part from fewer than 30 US areas. Membership in each cohort depended on participant-reported clinical history. The source material was PBMCs or T cells enriched from blood (not recorded which). The sequence derives from a woman in her 40s who had recovered from COVID-19.

Written as DNA, the CDR3 is TGTGCCAGCAGCCCGGGACACAGCTACGAGCAGTACTTC. It specifies CASSPGHSYEQYF. The chain combines TRBV25-1 with TRBJ2-7; maybe TRBD1 (6 bases). Trimming removed 6 bases at V and 3 bases at J, with 12 bases between. The germline V gene has CDR1 MGHDK and CDR2 SYGVNS. The CDR3 has 13 amino acids.